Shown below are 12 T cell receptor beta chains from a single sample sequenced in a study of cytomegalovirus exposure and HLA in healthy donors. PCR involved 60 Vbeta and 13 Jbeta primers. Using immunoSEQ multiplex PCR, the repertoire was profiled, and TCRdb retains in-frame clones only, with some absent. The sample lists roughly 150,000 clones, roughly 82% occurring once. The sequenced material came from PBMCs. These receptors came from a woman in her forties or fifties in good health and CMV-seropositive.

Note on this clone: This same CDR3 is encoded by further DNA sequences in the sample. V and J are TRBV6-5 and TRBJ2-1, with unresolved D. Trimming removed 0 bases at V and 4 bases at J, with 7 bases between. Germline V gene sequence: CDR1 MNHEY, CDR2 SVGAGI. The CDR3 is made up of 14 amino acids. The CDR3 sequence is CASSYSDSYNEQFF. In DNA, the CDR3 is TGTGCCAGCAGTTACTCAGACTCATACAATGAGCAGTTCTTC.

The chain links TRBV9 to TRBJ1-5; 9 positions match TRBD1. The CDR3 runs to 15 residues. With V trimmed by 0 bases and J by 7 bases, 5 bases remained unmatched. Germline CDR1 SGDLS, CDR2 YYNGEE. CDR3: CASSVGDREGQPQHF. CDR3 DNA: TGTGCCAGCAGCGTAGGGGACAGGGAAGGACAGCCCCAGCATTTT. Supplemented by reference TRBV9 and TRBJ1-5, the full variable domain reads DSGVTQTPKHLITATGQRVTLRCSPRSGDLSVYWYQQSLDQGLQFLIQYYNGEERAKGNILERFSAQQFPDLHSELNLSSLELGDSALYFCASSVGDREGQPQHFGDGTRLSIL.

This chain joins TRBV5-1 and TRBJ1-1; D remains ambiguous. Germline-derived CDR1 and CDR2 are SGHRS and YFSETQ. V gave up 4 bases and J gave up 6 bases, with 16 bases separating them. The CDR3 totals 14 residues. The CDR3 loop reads CASSAGQRRAEAFF. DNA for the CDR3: TGCGCCAGCAGCGCGGGCCAGCGGAGGGCTGAAGCTTTCTTT.

The CDR3 sequence: CASSPSGRSNYGYTF. CDR3 coding DNA: TGTGCCAGCAGCCCCTCGGGGAGGTCTAACTATGGCTACACCTTC. The rearrangement uses TRBV9 and TRBJ1-2; D remains unclear. Trimming pared 4 bases from V and 0 bases from J, leaving 13 bases between. CDR3 size: 15 residues. Germline CDR1 reads SGDLS; CDR2 reads YYNGEE.

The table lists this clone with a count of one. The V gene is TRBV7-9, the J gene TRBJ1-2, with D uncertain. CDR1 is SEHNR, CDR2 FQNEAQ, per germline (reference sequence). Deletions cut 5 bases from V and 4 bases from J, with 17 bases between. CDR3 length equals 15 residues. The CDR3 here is CASSLLGGSGYGYTF. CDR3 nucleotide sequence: TGTGCCAGCAGCCTCCTAGGAGGGTCGGGCTATGGCTACACCTTC. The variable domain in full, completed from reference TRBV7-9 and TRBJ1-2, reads DTGVSQNPRHKITKRGQNVTFRCDPISEHNRLYWYRQTLGQGPEFLTYFQNEAQLEKSRLLSDRFSAERPKGSFSTLEIQRTEQGDSAMYLCASSLLGGSGYGYTFGSGTRLTVV.

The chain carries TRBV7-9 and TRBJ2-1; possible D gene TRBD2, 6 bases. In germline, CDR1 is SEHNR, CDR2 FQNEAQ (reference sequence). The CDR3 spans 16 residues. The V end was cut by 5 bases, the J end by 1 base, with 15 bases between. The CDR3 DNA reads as TGTGCCAGCAGCGTCCGTTCCGGACTATCCTACAATGAGCAGTTCTTC. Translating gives CASSVRSGLSYNEQFF.

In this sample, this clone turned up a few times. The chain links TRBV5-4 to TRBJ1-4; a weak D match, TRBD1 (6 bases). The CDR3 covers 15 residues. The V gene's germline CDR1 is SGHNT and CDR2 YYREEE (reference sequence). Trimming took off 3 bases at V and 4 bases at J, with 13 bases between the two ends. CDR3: CASSSHRDSNEKLFF. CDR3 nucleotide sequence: TGTGCCAGCAGCTCGCACAGGGATAGTAATGAAAAACTGTTTTTT. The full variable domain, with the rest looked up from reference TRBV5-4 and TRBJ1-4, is ETGVTQSPTHLIKTRGQQVTLRCSSQSGHNTVSWYQQALGQGPQFIFQYYREEENGRGNFPPRFSGLQFPNYSSELNVNALELDDSALYLCASSSHRDSNEKLFFGSGTQLSVL.

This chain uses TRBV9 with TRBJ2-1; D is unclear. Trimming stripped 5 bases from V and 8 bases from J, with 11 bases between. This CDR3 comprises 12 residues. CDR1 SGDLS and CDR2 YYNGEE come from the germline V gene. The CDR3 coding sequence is TGTGCCAGCAGGGAAGGAGTGGATGAGCAGTTCTTC. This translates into CASREGVDEQFF.

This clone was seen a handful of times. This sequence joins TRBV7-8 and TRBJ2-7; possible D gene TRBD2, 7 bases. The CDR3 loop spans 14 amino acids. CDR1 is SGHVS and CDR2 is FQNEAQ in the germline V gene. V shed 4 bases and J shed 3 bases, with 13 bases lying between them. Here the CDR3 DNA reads TGTGCCAGCAGCTCCTTAAGGGGGGGCTACGAGCAGTACTTC. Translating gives CASSSLRGGYEQYF.

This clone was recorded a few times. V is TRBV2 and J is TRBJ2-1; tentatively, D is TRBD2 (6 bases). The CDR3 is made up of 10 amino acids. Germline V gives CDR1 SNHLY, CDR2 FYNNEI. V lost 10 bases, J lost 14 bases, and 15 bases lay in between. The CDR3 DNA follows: TGTGCCATCCGGGACTCCCGGGAGTTCTTC. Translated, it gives CAIRDSREFF.

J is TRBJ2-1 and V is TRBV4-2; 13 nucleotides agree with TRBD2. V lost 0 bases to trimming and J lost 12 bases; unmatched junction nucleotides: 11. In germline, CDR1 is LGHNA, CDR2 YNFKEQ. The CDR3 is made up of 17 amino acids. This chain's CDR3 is CASSQDTGTSGVAVQFF. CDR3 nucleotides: TGTGCCAGCAGCCAAGATACCGGGACTAGCGGGGTTGCCGTGCAGTTCTTC.

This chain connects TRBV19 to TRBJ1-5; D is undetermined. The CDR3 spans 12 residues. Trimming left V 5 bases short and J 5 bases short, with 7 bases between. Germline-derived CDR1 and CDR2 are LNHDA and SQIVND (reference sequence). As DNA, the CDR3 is TGTGCCAGTAGTCCCCGGGATCAGCCCCAGCATTTT. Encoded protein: CASSPRDQPQHF.